This is a list of T cell receptor beta chains from one sample in a study of T cell repertoires in ileal Crohn's disease. TCRdb's table, derived via immunoSEQ multiplex PCR, lists solely in-frame clones and lacks some. The sample has about 2,500 clones; 80% to 95% are singletons. Sequencing used ileal tissue. These receptors were taken from an adult with Crohn's disease. The CDR3 runs from the conserved cysteine through the conserved F or W. The D gene is left open where the match is weak. Clone size appears in some rows only: once, few, many, or a class for an expanded clone.

abundance	v_gene	j_gene	d_gene	CDR3aa	CDR3nt
.	TRBV5-1	TRBJ2-7	TRBD2	CASSLTRGGSYEQYF	TGCGCCAGCAGCTTGACGCGCGGGGGGTCCTACGAGCAGTACTTC
.	TRBV6-1	TRBJ2-5	TRBD2	CASSELAGGQETQYF	TGTGCCAGCAGTGAACTAGCGGGGGGGCAAGAGACCCAGTACTTC
.	TRBV7-8	TRBJ2-5	.	CASSLGSGGPETQYF	TGTGCCAGCAGCTTGGGAAGCGGTGGGCCAGAGACCCAGTACTTC
.	TRBV7-8	TRBJ1-4	.	CASSLERVGSNEKLFF	TGTGCCAGCAGCTTAGAACGGGTCGGATCTAATGAAAAACTGTTTTTT
.	TRBV7-9	TRBJ1-4	TRBD1	CASSLRQGNEKLFF	TGTGCCAGCAGCTTACGACAGGGGAATGAAAAACTGTTTTTT
.	TRBV9	TRBJ2-2	TRBD2	CASSAPIGRGFTGELFF	TGTGCCAGCAGCGCACCCATAGGGCGGGGGTTTACCGGGGAGCTGTTTTTT
once	TRBV13	TRBJ1-1	TRBD1	CASSLSGTGQNTEAFF	TGTGCCAGCAGCTTATCTGGGACAGGCCAGAACACTGAAGCTTTCTTT
once	TRBV28	TRBJ1-1	.	CASSLPRGGINTEAFF	TGTGCCAGCAGTTTACCCAGGGGCGGAATCAACACTGAAGCTTTCTTT
.	TRBV7-2	TRBJ2-2	TRBD1	CASSLDQGASGELFF	TGTGCCAGCAGCTTAGATCAGGGGGCCTCAGGGGAGCTGTTTTTT
.	TRBV18	TRBJ2-7	.	CASSPYRVQSYEQYF	TGTGCCAGCTCACCATACCGGGTCCAGTCCTACGAGCAGTACTTC
.	TRBV28	TRBJ1-5	.	CASSRGDGNQPQHF	TGTGCCAGCAGTCGGGGGGATGGCAATCAGCCCCAGCATTTT
.	TRBV10-3	TRBJ2-1	TRBD2	CAISEGLAGYEQFF	TGTGCCATCAGTGAAGGGTTAGCGGGGTATGAGCAGTTCTTC
few	TRBV7-9	TRBJ2-2	.	CASSLRGGTGELFF	TGTGCCAGCAGCTTACGAGGGGGCACCGGGGAGCTGTTTTTT
once	TRBV28	TRBJ1-5	.	CASTLGQGHQPQHF	TGTGCCAGCACCCTCGGGCAGGGCCATCAGCCCCAGCATTTT
.	TRBV19	TRBJ2-5	TRBD2	CASSKRGAGETQYF	TGTGCCAGCAGCAAGCGGGGGGCGGGGGAGACCCAGTACTTC
.	TRBV5-1	TRBJ2-2	TRBD2	CASSLNSGGATGELFF	TGCGCCAGCAGCTTGAATAGCGGGGGGGCTACCGGGGAGCTGTTTTTT
.	TRBV18	TRBJ2-2	.	CASSGEITGELFF	TGTGCCAGCTCCGGTGAAATCACCGGGGAGCTGTTTTTT
.	TRBV7-3	TRBJ2-5	.	CASSLTASLWETQYF	TGTGCCAGCAGCTTAACGGCATCCTTGTGGGAGACCCAGTACTTC
.	TRBV5-6	TRBJ1-2	.	CASSLRVYGYTF	TGTGCCAGCAGCCTGAGGGTCTATGGCTACACCTTC
.	TRBV7-7	TRBJ2-5	.	CASSLGRGIAKETQYF	TGTGCCAGCAGCTTAGGACGGGGGATTGCAAAAGAGACCCAGTACTTC
once	TRBV9	TRBJ2-5	.	CASSGGDRSQETQYF	TGTGCCAGCAGCGGTGGAGACAGGAGCCAAGAGACCCAGTACTTC
.	TRBV28	TRBJ2-7	.	CASSLRDEQYF	TGTGCCAGCAGTTTGAGGGACGAGCAGTACTTC
.	TRBV28	TRBJ1-1	.	CASSLWKDRNTEAFF	TGTGCCAGCAGTTTATGGAAGGACAGGAACACTGAAGCTTTCTTT
few	TRBV7-9	TRBJ2-5	.	CASSPQVAGGTQETQYF	TGTGCCAGCAGCCCACAAGTCGCAGGGGGGACCCAAGAGACCCAGTACTTC
.	TRBV7-2	TRBJ1-2	.	CASSSQGNYGYTF	TGTGCCAGCAGCTCACAGGGAAACTATGGCTACACCTTC
.	TRBV11-2	TRBJ1-1	.	CASSLKIRGNTEAFF	TGTGCCAGCAGCTTAAAGATTAGGGGGAACACTGAAGCTTTCTTT
.	TRBV28	TRBJ1-4	.	CASSLGGGYEKLFF	TGTGCCAGCAGCCTAGGGGGTGGGTATGAAAAACTGTTTTTT
.	TRBV11-2	TRBJ2-2	.	CASSPWTALNTGELFF	TGTGCCAGCAGCCCCTGGACAGCTCTTAACACCGGGGAGCTGTTTTTT
.	TRBV7-2	TRBJ1-1	TRBD1	CASSSQGAGLRNTEAFF	TGTGCCAGCAGCTCCCAGGGGGCAGGGTTGAGGAACACTGAAGCTTTCTTT
few	TRBV9	TRBJ2-7	.	CASSVGLTPAEQYF	TGTGCCAGCAGCGTAGGACTTACCCCGGCCGAGCAGTACTTC
.	TRBV19	TRBJ2-1	TRBD2	CASSFGTSEYNEQFF	TGTGCCAGTAGTTTCGGGACTAGCGAGTACAATGAGCAGTTCTTC
.	TRBV10-1	TRBJ2-2	.	CASSESAGDTGELFF	TGCGCCAGCAGTGAGTCGGCTGGTGACACCGGGGAGCTGTTTTTT
.	TRBV11-1	TRBJ2-1	TRBD2	CASSRILAGGFSYNEQFF	TGTGCCAGCAGCCGAATCCTAGCGGGGGGATTCTCCTACAATGAGCAGTTCTTC
.	TRBV10-3	TRBJ1-2	.	CAISGQPNYGYTF	TGTGCCATCAGCGGACAGCCGAACTATGGCTACACCTTC
.	TRBV25-1	TRBJ1-4	TRBD1	CASRWGTGKGKLFF	TGTGCCAGCAGATGGGGGACAGGGAAGGGAAAACTGTTTTTT
.	TRBV28	TRBJ1-3	TRBD1	CASITGQGKGNTIYF	TGTGCCAGCATTACGGGACAGGGGAAAGGAAACACCATATATTTT
.	TRBV5-1	TRBJ2-3	.	CASSLVPGSGTDTQYF	TGCGCCAGCAGCTTGGTCCCGGGGTCAGGCACAGATACGCAGTATTTT
.	TRBV10-3	TRBJ2-1	TRBD2	CAGGDRNEQFF	TGTGCCGGGGGGGACCGCAATGAGCAGTTCTTC
.	TRBV11-3	TRBJ1-1	TRBD1	CASSPRQGGTEAFF	TGTGCCAGCAGCCCGAGACAGGGCGGGACTGAAGCTTTCTTT
.	TRBV27	TRBJ2-5	.	CASSLSFSLWETQYF	TGTGCCAGCAGTTTATCTTTCTCACTGTGGGAGACCCAGTACTTC
.	TRBV7-9	TRBJ1-6	TRBD1	CASSLDRAEPLHF	TGTGCCAGCAGCTTGGACAGGGCAGAGCCCCTCCACTTT
.	TRBV7-3	TRBJ2-2	.	CASSLTNSGELFF	TGTGCCAGCAGCTTGACTAATTCCGGGGAGCTGTTTTTT
.	TRBV7-3	TRBJ1-1	.	CASSLSSAGTEAFF	TGTGCCAGCAGCTTATCTTCAGCGGGTACTGAAGCTTTCTTT